This entry lists 22 T cell receptor beta chains sequenced from one sample in a study of neurological immune-mediated disorders (dated 2019 in TCRdb). The library was prepared using 5' RACE. Sequenced on an Illumina HiSeq 2500. TCRdb itself trimmed the public reads at Q25 with fastp, ran MiXCR and retained productive beta chains. Every entry covers one CDR3 protein and lists the most common genes and DNA from its rows. The sample table holds under 90,000 distinct CDR3 sequences, of which around 10% were seen once. The ten most abundant clones make up about 2% of the sample. Sequencing was performed on PBMCs. The receptor set was obtained from a man in his forties or fifties in good health.

V is TRBV19 and J is TRBJ1-5, with a tentative D call TRBD1 (6 bases). The CDR3 runs to 14 residues. V lost 10 bases and J lost 7, with 20 bases in between. CDR1 is LNHDA and CDR2 is SQIVND in the germline V gene (reference sequence). The CDR3 DNA reads as TGTGCCACGCAATCGGGACATGTACAACAGCCCCAGCATTTT. Translating gives CATQSGHVQQPQHF.

The rearrangement uses TRBV20-1 and TRBJ2-3; TRBD2 matches 14 bases. The germline CDR1 and CDR2 sequences are DFQATT and SNEGSKA (reference sequence). V trimming: 2 bases; J trimming: 10 bases; junction bases outside the gene matches: 11. The CDR3 runs to 16 residues. For the CDR3, the DNA is TGCAGTGCTAGACCGGCGGAGAAGGGACTAGCGGGGGCGCAGTATTTT. Amino acid sequence: CSARPAEKGLAGAQYF.

This chain connects TRBV5-1 to TRBJ1-1; D not resolved. CDR3 length: 13 residues. Trimming cost V 1 base and J 1 base, with 5 bases left between them. In germline, CDR1 is SGHRS, CDR2 YFSETQ. CDR3 bases: TGCGCCAGCAGCTTGATGGGGAACACTGAAGCTTTCTTT. Its translation: CASSLMGNTEAFF.

This clonotype was seen repeatedly, ten times or more. The J gene is TRBJ1-5, the V gene TRBV7-2; D might be TRBD1 (5 bases). Germline V gene sequence: CDR1 SGHTA, CDR2 FQGNSA. Between the trimmed V and J ends, which lost 5 bases and 7 bases, there was a span of 18 bases. The CDR3 runs 15 residues. DNA of the CDR3: TGTGCCAGCAGCAAGAGGGGTGTAGGGGACCAGCCCCAGCATTTT. Its protein is CASSKRGVGDQPQHF.

This clonotype has ten or more counts. The chain has TRBV12-3 or TRBV12-4 and TRBJ2-3; D is perhaps TRBD1 (5 bases). The CDR3 sequence is 15 residues long. Deletions cut 4 bases from V and 5 bases from J, with 16 bases between. CDR3 DNA: TGTGCCAGCAGTTCGGTGCAGATTAGGGGAGATACGCAGTATTTT. Amino acids: CASSSVQIRGDTQYF.

The sample holds many counts of this clonotype. The gene calls are TRBV6-1 and TRBJ1-1; no clear D gene. Germline V gene data show CDR1 as MNHNS and CDR2 as SASEGT. Trimming took off 7 bases at V and 7 bases at J, with 22 bases between the two ends. The CDR3 is 15 amino acids. The CDR3 sequence: CASNSWGTIRVEAFF. Here the CDR3 DNA reads TGTGCCAGCAATTCTTGGGGTACAATAAGAGTTGAAGCTTTCTTT.

In its sample, this clonotype was seen many times. The V gene is TRBV7-2, the J gene TRBJ2-1; TRBD2 agrees at 7 bases. The ends lost 2 bases at V and 7 bases at J; junction bases unmatched: 8. The CDR3 extends over 15 amino acids. Per germline, CDR1 SGHTA and CDR2 FQGNSA. CDR3 coding DNA: TGTGCCAGCAGCTTAACGGGCGGGGGAAGGAATGAGCAGTTCTTC. Its translation: CASSLTGGGRNEQFF.

This clonotype was found many times. This chain uses TRBV6-1 with TRBJ2-3; a weak D match, TRBD2 (5 bases). CDR3 length: 15 amino acids. Germline CDR1 MNHNS, CDR2 SASEGT. V shed 3 bases and J shed 5 bases, with 15 bases lying between them. CDR3 amino acids: CASSDEDRGRDTQYF. The CDR3 DNA reads TGTGCCAGCAGTGATGAGGACCGGGGTAGAGATACGCAGTATTTT.

This clonotype has a count of ten or more. This sequence joins TRBV12-3 or TRBV12-4 and TRBJ2-2; D is possibly TRBD1 (6 bases). This CDR3 comprises 15 residues. The ends were cut back, 5 bases at V and 4 bases at J, with 14 bases in the middle. In DNA, the CDR3 is TGTGCCAGCAGTCCCCGGGACACAGCCACCGGGGAGCTGTTTTTT. It encodes CASSPRDTATGELFF.

This clonotype occurred many times. CDR3 protein: CASSLDPAGAGEQFF. DNA for the CDR3: TGCGCCAGCAGCTTGGACCCTGCGGGGGCGGGTGAGCAGTTCTTC. The chain employs TRBV5-1 and TRBJ2-1; maybe TRBD2 (7 bases). The germline V and J ends were trimmed by 0 bases and 9 bases, with 16 bases remaining between them. From germline, CDR1 is SGHRS and CDR2 YFSETQ. The CDR3 is 15 amino acids.

This sequence joins TRBV27 and TRBJ2-3; 10 bases are shared with TRBD2. The CDR3 loop spans 17 amino acids. The germline gives CDR1 MNHEY, CDR2 SMNVEV (reference sequence). V shed 0 bases, J shed 3 bases, and the junction held 6 bases outside the gene matches. CDR3 sequence reads: CASSLSPLAGSTDTQYF. CDR3 nucleotide sequence: TGTGCCAGCAGTTTATCACCACTAGCGGGATCAACAGATACGCAGTATTTT.

This clonotype was counted between two and nine times. The chain couples TRBV6-5 to TRBJ1-5, with D perhaps TRBD1 (5 bases). Germline CDR1 and CDR2: MNHEY and SVGAGI. V gave up 6 bases and J gave up 3 bases, with 12 bases separating them. The CDR3 has 14 amino acids. The CDR3 DNA sequence: TGTGCCAGCAGCGCGACCGGGGCCAATCAGCCCCAGCATTTT. Amino acid sequence: CASSATGANQPQHF.

This clonotype was detected many times. V gene TRBV20-1 combines with J gene TRBJ1-1, with a possible D match to TRBD1 (5 bases). In germline, CDR1 is DFQATT, CDR2 SNEGSKA (reference sequence). The CDR3 covers 8 residues. V lost 5 bases to trimming and J lost 10 bases, with 5 bases between them. The CDR3 sequence: CSAGGAFF. Here the CDR3 DNA reads TGCAGTGCTGGGGGAGCTTTCTTT.

V and J are TRBV15 and TRBJ2-5; D is possibly TRBD2 (7 bases). V lost 0 bases and J lost 5, with 16 bases in between. Per the germline V gene, CDR1 is LNHNV and CDR2 is YYDKDF (reference sequence). CDR3 length: 16 residues. CDR3 residues: CATSREGGGAGETQYF. DNA of the CDR3: TGTGCCACCAGCAGAGAAGGAGGGGGGGCCGGGGAGACCCAGTACTTC.

This clonotype was seen many times. As DNA, the CDR3 is TGTGCCAGCAGTTCTGGACACGGGGGGCGAGGGTACGAGCAGTACTTC. Translated: CASSSGHGGRGYEQYF. The genes are TRBV12-3 or TRBV12-4 and TRBJ2-7; tentative D call: TRBD2 (7 bases). The V and J ends lost 4 bases and 4 bases respectively, with 20 bases between them. The CDR3 runs 16 residues.

Many counts were recorded for this clonotype. The chain combines TRBV2 with TRBJ1-2, with D unclear. The V end lost 0 bases, the J end lost 4 bases, and 3 bases lay between the germline ends. Germline-derived CDR1 and CDR2 are SNHLY and FYNNEI. The CDR3 is 12 residues long. CDR3 in DNA: TGTGCCAGCAGTGAAGCGGTCTATGGCTACACCTTC. It translates to CASSEAVYGYTF.

The sample holds many counts of this clonotype. The V gene is TRBV5-1, the J gene TRBJ2-2; 7 bases map to TRBD1. This CDR3 has 14 residues. CDR1 and CDR2 (germline): SGHRS, YFSETQ. The V gene end was trimmed by 0 bases and the J gene end by 5 bases; junction bases not matched to a gene: 1. Here the CDR3 reads CASSLEGATGELFF. As DNA, the CDR3 is TGCGCCAGCAGCTTGGAGGGGGCTACCGGGGAGCTGTTTTTT. Full variable domain (missing parts from reference TRBV5-1 and TRBJ2-2): KAGVTQTPRYLIKTRGQQVTLSCSPISGHRSVSWYQQTPGQGLQFLFEYFSETQRNKGNFPGRFSGRQFSNSRSEMNVSTLELGDSALYLCASSLEGATGELFFGEGSRLTVL.

This clonotype was seen ten or more times. This chain connects TRBV14 to TRBJ2-3, with a weak D call TRBD1 (5 bases). Germline V CDR1 and CDR2: SGHDN, FVKESK. V lost 2 bases, J lost 4 bases, and 7 bases lay in between. CDR3 length equals 13 residues. The CDR3 is CASSQSRADTQYF. The CDR3 bases are TGTGCCAGCAGCCAAAGCAGGGCAGATACGCAGTATTTT.

At least ten counts were recorded for this clonotype. The chain couples TRBV10-3 to TRBJ2-1, with D perhaps TRBD1 (6 bases). The germline gives CDR1 ENHRY, CDR2 SYGVKD. V lost 2 bases, J lost 11 bases, and 19 bases lay in between. CDR3 length: 15 residues. CDR3 in DNA: TGTGCCATCAGTGAGCCCGTGGCCAGGGGAGCGCAGCAGTTCTTC. It specifies CAISEPVARGAQQFF.

This clonotype was observed many times. The chain links TRBV5-4 to TRBJ2-1; TRBD2 is a possible D gene (6 bases). The V end was cut by 4 bases, the J end by 9 bases, with 23 bases between. The CDR3 is 16 residues long. CDR1 and CDR2 from the germline V gene are SGHNT and YYREEE (reference sequence). CDR3 DNA: TGTGCCAGCAGCCTGGGGGGTTTAGGGCGGGGAGTTGAGCAGTTCTTC. It codes for CASSLGGLGRGVEQFF.

This clonotype was seen many times. This chain links TRBV5-1 with TRBJ1-2, with 8 nucleotides matching TRBD1. J lost 6 bases, V lost 1 base, and 11 bases had no gene match. There are 16 residues in the CDR3. CDR1 is SGHRS and CDR2 is YFSETQ in the germline V gene. Written as DNA, the CDR3 is TGCGCCAGCAGCTTGTCGAGGCTGGACAGGGAGAATGGCTACACCTTC. Translating gives CASSLSRLDRENGYTF.

This clonotype was seen repeatedly, ten times or more. The V call is TRBV29-1, the J call TRBJ2-5; the D gene is possibly TRBD1 (8 bases). CDR1 is SQVTM and CDR2 is ANQGSEA in the germline V gene. Trimming removed 1 base at V and 5 bases at J, with 17 bases between. This CDR3 is 15 amino acids long. Here the CDR3 DNA reads TGCAGCGTTGAAGGCCCGACAGGGGAGGGGGAGACCCAGTACTTC. This encodes CSVEGPTGEGETQYF.